Given below is one TCR beta chain in context. The clone's antigen remains unknown. Base quality data are lacking; no much larger clone is found one base away. Libraries were constructed by the immunoSEQ multiplex PCR assay. RNA was extracted from all samples and reverse transcribed into cDNA, which served as template for TCR sequencing. SuperScript III was used to make first-strand cDNA, primed with a 2:1 mix of oligo-dT and random hexamers. A synthetic immune receptor repertoire was used to measure amplification bias, and any remaining bias was corrected computationally. The source study handled its data this way. After raw reads were preprocessed to remove errors, the CDR3 was defined following IMGT conventions as running from the conserved cysteine to phenylalanine. Clonality was computed as 1 minus the Shannon entropy, with the entropy normalized by log2 of the number of productive unique TCRs. Whether scalp clones were CD4 or CD8 was inferred by matching scalp TCRbeta sequences against CD4 and CD8 repertoires sorted from blood. Held by TCRdb, this immuneACCESS table contains in-frame sequences only and omits some clones. Under half of the omission traces to an unresolved V gene where checked; the cause of the rest is unknown. D and trimming were read from the DNA, whereas the V and J calls and clone size are those reported in that table. Across this sample there are over 90,000 clones, with less than 70% seen only once. 8.8% of the sample is taken by the ten largest.

This entry belongs to a study of CD8+ T cells in alopecia areata (dated by TCRdb to 2016 to 2018). General notes on the study: High-throughput TCRbeta sequencing was used to examine T cell clonal expansion in alopecia areata in both the C3H/HeJ mouse model and human patients. Scalp tissue and sorted CD4+ and CD8+ peripheral blood T cells from patchy and totalis/universalis alopecia areata patients and from healthy controls were covered by human TCRbeta sequencing. Scalp clonality was compared among normal scalp (n=4), patchy alopecia areata scalp (n=8), and alopecia totalis/universalis scalp (n=8). RNA was extracted with the PAXgene miRNA kit for fixed scalp, the miRNeasy kit for PBMCs, and the RNeasy kit for mouse skin. Amplification of TCRbeta CDR3 regions was done by immunoSEQ multiplex PCR using 35 Vbeta forward primers and 13 Jbeta reverse primers. Broader findings and caveats from the paper: Unlike mouse skin, which is dominated by gammadelta T cells, normal human skin has resident alphabeta T cells that are also sequenced, and this complicates analysis of the scalp TCR repertoire. TCR sequences shared between patients were less clear than in mice, possibly partly because of HLA diversity in the patient population. Higher clonality and more expanded CD8+ clones were observed in lesional scalp than in normal scalp, particularly in alopecia totalis/universalis, a finding suggestive of antigenic drive.

The germline V gene provides CDR1 MNHEY and CDR2 SVGAGI. V is shortened by 4 bases, J by 0 bases, and the region joining them spans 6 bases. The CDR3 contains 13 residues, cysteine and phenylalanine counted. CDR3 DNA is the only sequence kept; it has 39 bases, read in frame from the first base. PBMCs were isolated by density centrifugation and stained for CD3, CD4 and CD8, and CD4+ and CD8+ T cells were sorted on a FACSAria. Scalp biopsies and blood samples were obtained from unaffected controls. Recombination joined TRBV6-5 with TRBJ1-2; the D gene cannot be resolved reliably. Sequencing was done on a sample of CD4+ T cells sorted from blood. This receptor was identified in a human donor in good health. The CDR3 region: CASSSGANYGYTF. DNA sequence: TGTGCCAGCAGTTCCGGGGCTAACTATGGCTACACCTTC.